This TCR beta chain was recorded in a study of beta chain features in type 1 diabetes. As every portion of the isolated RNA was reverse transcribed, the sequencing read expressed TCRB transcripts. Clones were sequenced by immunoSEQ multiplex PCR, and TCRdb holds only the in-frame ones, with some missing. The table includes almost 350,000 clones, approximately 8% detected once. This clone was seen a handful of times. This CDR3 has 16 residues. The J segment lost 0 bases and the V segment lost 0 bases, leaving 5 bases of the junction unmatched. Looked up from germline, CDR1 is SGHDT and CDR2 is YYEEEE. V gene TRBV5-6 combines with J gene TRBJ2-5, with 7 bases that match TRBD1. The clonotype was recovered from a woman between 18 and 29 years old in good health. The sample comprised central memory CD4+ T cells from blood. The CDR3 protein is CASSLDRGLNQETQYF. The CDR3 DNA sequence: TGTGCCAGCAGCTTGGACAGGGGCCTAAACCAAGAGACCCAGTACTTC.